One sample yielded the 14 T cell receptor beta chains listed below, sequenced in a study of T cells in Graves' hyperthyroidism and ophthalmopathy. There were TCR beta CDR3 regions amplified from RNA transcripts. Carried out on the TCR CDR3, a first-round RT-PCR used the HTBI primer set. From the multiplex PCR reads, TCRdb called clonotypes with MiXCR, one entry per CDR3 protein. The data contain 650,000 to 700,000 distinct CDR3 sequences, about 18% of them singletons. Sequenced input: blood. The receptor set was obtained from a man in his fifties with Graves' hyperthyroidism.

This sequence joins TRBV6-1 and TRBJ1-2; D remains ambiguous. Trimming removed 5 bases at V and 4 bases at J, with 14 bases between. The CDR3 runs to 14 residues. The V gene's germline CDR1 is MNHNS and CDR2 SASEGT. Written as DNA, the CDR3 is TGTGCCAGCAGTCCCTACCGTACGGCCTATGGCTACACCTTC. Its protein is CASSPYRTAYGYTF.

This clonotype has more than one count but fewer than ten. This chain connects TRBV11-2 to TRBJ2-7; 11 bases agree with TRBD1. V shed 5 bases, J shed 0 bases, and the junction held 12 bases outside the gene matches. Germline assignment: CDR1 SGHAT and CDR2 FQNNGV. The CDR3 contains 18 residues. Here the CDR3 reads CASSPIERDRGSSYEQYF. The CDR3 bases are TGTGCCAGCAGCCCGATCGAAAGGGACAGGGGGAGCTCCTACGAGCAGTACTTC.

This clonotype was recorded many times. This rearrangement joins TRBV10-3 to TRBJ1-4; D remains unclear. V shed 6 bases and J shed 8 bases, with 13 bases lying between them. The CDR3 is 13 amino acids. The germline V gene has CDR1 ENHRY and CDR2 SYGVKD. CDR3 sequence: CAIRSVEGEKLFF. The CDR3 DNA sequence: TGTGCCATCAGATCTGTTGAGGGCGAAAAACTGTTTTTT.

This clonotype appeared a few times. V is TRBV15 and J is TRBJ2-7; 9 bases match TRBD2. V lost 1 base and J lost 3; bases outside the gene matches: 4. The CDR3 consists of 15 residues. Germline assignment: CDR1 LNHNV and CDR2 YYDKDF (reference sequence). The CDR3: CATSRGLADRYEQYF. The CDR3 coding sequence is TGTGCCACCAGCAGAGGACTAGCGGACCGCTACGAGCAGTACTTC.

The chain joins TRBV6-1 to TRBJ1-1; a possible D gene is TRBD1 (6 bases). The length of the CDR3 is 16 residues. Germline V gene data show CDR1 as MNHNS and CDR2 as SASEGT. Trimming removed 6 bases at V and 0 bases at J, with 17 bases between. The CDR3 loop is CASSPGQELMNTEAFF. The CDR3, as DNA: TGTGCCAGCAGCCCGGGACAAGAACTTATGAACACTGAAGCTTTCTTT.

This clonotype occurred a few times. V and J are TRBV5-6 and TRBJ2-7, with 10 bases that match TRBD2. CDR1 is SGHDT, CDR2 YYEEEE, per germline. The length of the CDR3 is 14 residues. The V gene end was trimmed by 5 bases and the J gene end by 7 bases; junction bases not matched to a gene: 9. CDR3 coding DNA: TGTGCCAGCAGTGGGGCTAGCGGGAGTGATGAGCAGTACTTC. This gives the protein CASSGASGSDEQYF.

The chain is built from TRBV20-1 and TRBJ2-5; TRBD2 agrees at 8 bases. CDR3 length: 15 amino acids. Trimming at V came to 0 bases and at J to 1 base, leaving 4 bases not matched to a gene. CDR1 and CDR2 (germline): DFQATT, SNEGSKA (reference sequence). This CDR3 reads CSARDSAGGQETQYF. The CDR3 DNA is TGCAGTGCTAGAGATTCCGCGGGAGGCCAAGAGACCCAGTACTTC.

This clonotype was found a few times. The J gene is TRBJ2-7, the V gene TRBV19; D might be TRBD2 (6 bases). Trimming left V 8 bases short and J 0 bases short, with 14 bases between. Germline-derived CDR1 and CDR2 are LNHDA and SQIVND (reference sequence). The CDR3 is made up of 14 amino acids. CDR3 bases: TGTGCCAGTCGGGGGATCCCGAACTCCTACGAGCAGTACTTC. It yields the protein CASRGIPNSYEQYF. The full variable domain, in which reference TRBV19 and TRBJ2-7 provide the parts outside the CDR3, is DGGITQSPKYLFRKEGQNVTLSCEQNLNHDAMYWYRQDPGQGLRLIYYSQIVNDFQKGDIAEGYSVSREKKESFPLTVTSAQKNPTAFYLCASRGIPNSYEQYFGPGTRLTVT.

This clonotype showed up many times. The rearrangement uses TRBV13 and TRBJ2-7, with D maybe TRBD1 (5 bases). The germline V and J ends were trimmed by 9 bases and 7 bases, with 19 bases remaining between them. Germline CDR1 PRHDT, CDR2 FYEKMQ (reference sequence). The CDR3 has 13 residues. CDR3 DNA: TGTGCCAGTGGGGCCGGACCTAGGAGTGAGCAGTACTTC. Residues: CASGAGPRSEQYF.

CDR3 DNA: TGTGCCAGCAGCGTAGGGGACAGGGGAAATGAGCAGTTCTTC. Amino acid sequence: CASSVGDRGNEQFF. The rearrangement joins TRBV9 to TRBJ2-1, with TRBD1 matching over 10 bases. CDR1 SGDLS and CDR2 YYNGEE come from the germline V gene. J lost 7 bases, V lost 0 bases, and 1 base had no gene match. CDR3 length equals 14 residues.

This clonotype was counted many times. As DNA, the CDR3 is TGTGCCAGCAGTTCCGGGACAGGGGCCCTAACCGGGGAGCTGTTTTTT. Protein product: CASSSGTGALTGELFF. The chain is built from TRBV28 and TRBJ2-2, with 10 nucleotides matching TRBD1. Germline CDR1 and CDR2: MDHEN and SYDVKM. This CDR3 is 16 amino acids long. V lost 4 bases to trimming and J lost 5 bases; unmatched junction nucleotides: 7.

This clonotype was seen more than once but under ten times. The chain carries TRBV4-3 and TRBJ2-7, with D possibly called TRBD1 or TRBD2 (5 bases each). This CDR3 is built from 15 residues. Germline CDR1 is LGHNA and CDR2 is YSLEER. Deletions cut 4 bases from V and 7 bases from J, with 20 bases between. The CDR3 loop reads CASSPYGTPGGEQYF. CDR3 DNA: TGCGCCAGCAGCCCCTACGGGACCCCTGGGGGAGAGCAGTACTTC.

With respect to this clonotype: Since a much larger clone is just one base distant, this may be a read error. The chain is built from TRBV5-1 and TRBJ2-1, with 7 positions matching TRBD1. The CDR3 spans 15 residues. Losses at the gene ends were 0 bases for V and 7 bases for J; bases not matched to a gene: 7. The germline CDR1 and CDR2 sequences are SGHRS and YFSETQ. The CDR3 region is CASSLGETGLNEQFF. The DNA for the CDR3 is TGCGCCAGCAGCTTGGGCGAGACAGGGTTAAATGAGCAGTTCTTC.

This clonotype was counted a few times. The chain uses TRBV5-1 and TRBJ2-5; D gene ambiguous. This CDR3 is 15 amino acids long. Germline V gene lookup returns CDR1 SGHRS and CDR2 YFSETQ. The ends were cut back, 4 bases at V and 0 bases at J, with 13 bases in the middle. CDR3 DNA sequence: TGCGCCAGCAGCAGTCTCTCTGCGGACCAAGAGACCCAGTACTTC. Its translation: CASSSLSADQETQYF.